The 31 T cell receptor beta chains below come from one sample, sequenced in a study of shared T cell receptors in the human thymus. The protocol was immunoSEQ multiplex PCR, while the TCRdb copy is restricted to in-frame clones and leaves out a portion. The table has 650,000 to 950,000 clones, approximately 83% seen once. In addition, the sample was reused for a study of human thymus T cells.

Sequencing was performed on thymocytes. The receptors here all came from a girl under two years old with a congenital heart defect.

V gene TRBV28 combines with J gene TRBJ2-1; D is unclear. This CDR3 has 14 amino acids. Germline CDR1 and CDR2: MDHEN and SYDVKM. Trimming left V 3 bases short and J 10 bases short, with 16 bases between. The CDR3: CASSFDSLVGEQFF. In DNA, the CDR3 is TGTGCCAGCAGTTTCGACTCCCTAGTCGGGGAGCAGTTCTTC. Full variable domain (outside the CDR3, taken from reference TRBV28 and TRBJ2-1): DVKVTQSSRYLVKRTGEKVFLECVQDMDHENMFWYRQDPGLGLRLIYFSYDVKMKEKGDIPEGYSVSREKKERFSLILESASTNQTSMYLCASSFDSLVGEQFFGPGTRLTVL.

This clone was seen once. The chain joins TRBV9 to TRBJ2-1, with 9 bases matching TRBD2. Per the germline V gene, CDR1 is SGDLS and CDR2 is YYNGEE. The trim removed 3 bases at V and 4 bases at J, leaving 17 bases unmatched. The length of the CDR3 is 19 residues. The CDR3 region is CASSDSGGRLISSYNEQFF. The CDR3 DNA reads TGTGCCAGCAGCGATAGCGGGGGCCGACTTATTTCTTCATACAATGAGCAGTTCTTC.

CDR3 DNA: TGTGCCAGCAGCTTAGAAGGGGGGGGCGGGGCGGACACTGAAGCTTTCTTT. Translating it yields CASSLEGGGGADTEAFF. V usage is TRBV7-9 and J usage is TRBJ1-1, with D perhaps TRBD1 (6 bases). The ends were cut back, 1 base at V and 3 bases at J, with 18 bases in the middle. The CDR3 is made up of 17 amino acids. The germline V gene encodes CDR1 SEHNR and CDR2 FQNEAQ (reference sequence).

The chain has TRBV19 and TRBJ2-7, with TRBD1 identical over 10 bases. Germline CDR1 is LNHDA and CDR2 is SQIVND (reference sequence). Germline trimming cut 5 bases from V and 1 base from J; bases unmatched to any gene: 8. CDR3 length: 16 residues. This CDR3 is CASSPGRDRGSYEQYF. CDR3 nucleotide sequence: TGTGCCAGTAGTCCGGGCCGGGACAGGGGATCCTACGAGCAGTACTTC.

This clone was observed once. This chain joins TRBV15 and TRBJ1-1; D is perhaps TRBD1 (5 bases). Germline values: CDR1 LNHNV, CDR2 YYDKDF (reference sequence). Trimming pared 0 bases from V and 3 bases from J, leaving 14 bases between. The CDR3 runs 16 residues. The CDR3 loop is CATSRDEGRVDTEAFF. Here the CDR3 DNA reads TGTGCCACCAGCAGAGATGAGGGGAGGGTTGACACTGAAGCTTTCTTT.

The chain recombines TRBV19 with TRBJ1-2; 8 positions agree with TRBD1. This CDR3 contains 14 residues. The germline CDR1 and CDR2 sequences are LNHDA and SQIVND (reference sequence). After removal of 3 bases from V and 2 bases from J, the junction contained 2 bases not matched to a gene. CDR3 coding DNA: TGTGCCAGTAGTATCTACAGGGGGAACTATGGCTACACCTTC. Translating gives CASSIYRGNYGYTF.

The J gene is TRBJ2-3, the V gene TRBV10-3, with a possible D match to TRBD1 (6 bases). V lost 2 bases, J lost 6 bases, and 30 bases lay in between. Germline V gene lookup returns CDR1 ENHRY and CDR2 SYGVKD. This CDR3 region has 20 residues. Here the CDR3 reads CAISEPRQVTDRSAWDTQYF. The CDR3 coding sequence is TGTGCCATCAGTGAGCCTCGACAGGTCACAGATAGATCTGCGTGGGATACGCAGTATTTT.

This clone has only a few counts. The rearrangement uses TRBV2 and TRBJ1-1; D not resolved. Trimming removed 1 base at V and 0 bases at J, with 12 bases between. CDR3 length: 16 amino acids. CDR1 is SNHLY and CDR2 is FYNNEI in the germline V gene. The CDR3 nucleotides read TGTGCCAGCAGTGAAGTGAGGCGGCGGATGAACACTGAAGCTTTCTTT. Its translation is CASSEVRRRMNTEAFF.

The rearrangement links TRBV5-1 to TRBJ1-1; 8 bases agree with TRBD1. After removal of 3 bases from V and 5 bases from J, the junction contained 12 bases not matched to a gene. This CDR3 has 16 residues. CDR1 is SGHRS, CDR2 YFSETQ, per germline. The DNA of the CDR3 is TGCGCCAGCAGCTCGAACTCGACAGGGGTGAGTACTGAAGCTTTCTTT. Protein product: CASSSNSTGVSTEAFF.

The CDR3 loop reads CASSPTGTGLSTEAFF. The CDR3 DNA is TGTGCCAGCAGTCCGACCGGGACAGGGTTGAGCACTGAAGCTTTCTTT. This rearrangement joins TRBV5-6 to TRBJ1-1; 9 bases fit TRBD1. Germline V CDR1 and CDR2: SGHDT, YYEEEE. V lost 5 bases to trimming and J lost 4 bases; unmatched junction nucleotides: 12. The CDR3 is made up of 16 amino acids.

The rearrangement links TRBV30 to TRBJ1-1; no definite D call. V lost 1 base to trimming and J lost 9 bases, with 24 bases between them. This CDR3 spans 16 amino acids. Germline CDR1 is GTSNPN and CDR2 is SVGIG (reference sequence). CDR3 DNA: TGTGCCTGGAGTGGGTTGTGGCGGGAAAGCCAAACGCAAGCTTTCTTT. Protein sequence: CAWSGLWRESQTQAFF.

The CDR3 DNA reads as TGTGCCAGCAGCCAGGGACAATACGACTATGGCTACACCTTC. As protein: CASSQGQYDYGYTF. This chain connects TRBV4-2 to TRBJ1-2; D may be TRBD1 (6 bases). V dropped 3 bases and J dropped 3 bases, with 11 bases sitting between them. The CDR3 has 14 residues. In germline, CDR1 is LGHNA, CDR2 YNFKEQ.

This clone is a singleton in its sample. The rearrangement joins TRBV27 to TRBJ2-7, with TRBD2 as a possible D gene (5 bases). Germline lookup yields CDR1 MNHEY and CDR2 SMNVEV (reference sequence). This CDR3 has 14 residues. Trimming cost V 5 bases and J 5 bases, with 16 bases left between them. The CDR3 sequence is CASSGGPPGDEQYF. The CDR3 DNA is TGTGCCAGCAGTGGAGGACCGCCGGGCGACGAGCAGTACTTC.

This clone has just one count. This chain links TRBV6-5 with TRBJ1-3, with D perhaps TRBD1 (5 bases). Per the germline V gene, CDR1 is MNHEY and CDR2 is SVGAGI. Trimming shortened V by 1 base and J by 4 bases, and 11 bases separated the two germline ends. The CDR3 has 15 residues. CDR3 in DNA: TGTGCCAGCAGTTACTTGTCAGGGAGGGGAAACACCATATATTTT. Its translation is CASSYLSGRGNTIYF.

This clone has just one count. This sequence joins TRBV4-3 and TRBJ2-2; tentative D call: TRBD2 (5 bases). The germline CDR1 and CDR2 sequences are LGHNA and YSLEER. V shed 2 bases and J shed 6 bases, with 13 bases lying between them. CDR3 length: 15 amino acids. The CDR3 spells CASSQSRGRAGELFF. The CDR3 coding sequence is TGCGCCAGCAGCCAAAGCCGGGGAAGGGCCGGGGAGCTGTTTTTT.

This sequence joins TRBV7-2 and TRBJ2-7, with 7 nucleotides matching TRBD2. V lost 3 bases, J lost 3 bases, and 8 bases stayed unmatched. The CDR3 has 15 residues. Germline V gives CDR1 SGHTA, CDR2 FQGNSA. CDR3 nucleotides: TGTGCCAGCAGCTTCCGAGCGGGACTTCACTACGAGCAGTACTTC. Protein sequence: CASSFRAGLHYEQYF.

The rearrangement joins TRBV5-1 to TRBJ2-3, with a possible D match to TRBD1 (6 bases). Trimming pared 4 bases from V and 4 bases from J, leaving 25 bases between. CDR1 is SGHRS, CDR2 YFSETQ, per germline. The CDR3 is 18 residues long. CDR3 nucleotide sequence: TGCGCCAGCAGCCCATCCAACAAAGACAGCAAGGGGGCAGATACGCAGTATTTT. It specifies CASSPSNKDSKGADTQYF.

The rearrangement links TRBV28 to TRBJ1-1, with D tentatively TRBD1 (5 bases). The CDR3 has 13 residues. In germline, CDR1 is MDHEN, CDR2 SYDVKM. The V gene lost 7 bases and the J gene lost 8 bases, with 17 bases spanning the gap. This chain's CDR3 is CASTESGHPEAFF. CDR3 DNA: TGTGCCAGCACCGAGTCAGGGCACCCGGAAGCTTTCTTT.

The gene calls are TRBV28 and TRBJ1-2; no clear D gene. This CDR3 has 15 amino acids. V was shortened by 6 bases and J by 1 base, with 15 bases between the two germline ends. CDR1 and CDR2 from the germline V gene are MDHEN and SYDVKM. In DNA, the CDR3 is TGTGCCAGCAGCCCTCGGAGACCTGGTAACTATGGCTACACCTTC. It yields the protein CASSPRRPGNYGYTF.

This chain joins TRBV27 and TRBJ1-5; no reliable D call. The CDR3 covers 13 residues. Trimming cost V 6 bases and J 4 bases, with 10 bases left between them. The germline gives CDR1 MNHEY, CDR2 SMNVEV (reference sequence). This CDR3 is CASRQNLNQPQHF. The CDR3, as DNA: TGTGCCAGCAGACAGAATCTGAATCAGCCCCAGCATTTT.

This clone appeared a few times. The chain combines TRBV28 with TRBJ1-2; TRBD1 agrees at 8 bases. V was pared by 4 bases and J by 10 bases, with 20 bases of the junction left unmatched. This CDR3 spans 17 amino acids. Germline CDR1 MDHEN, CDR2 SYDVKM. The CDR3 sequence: CASSSPGQAPFPISYTF. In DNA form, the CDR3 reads TGTGCCAGCAGTTCTCCGGGACAGGCCCCTTTTCCTATATCCTACACCTTC.

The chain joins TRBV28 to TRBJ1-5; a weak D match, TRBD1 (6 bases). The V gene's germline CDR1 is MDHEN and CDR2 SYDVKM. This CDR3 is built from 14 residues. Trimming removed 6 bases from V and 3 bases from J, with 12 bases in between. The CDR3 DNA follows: TGTGCCAGCAGCCCAGGACAGAACAATCAGCCCCAGCATTTT. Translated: CASSPGQNNQPQHF.

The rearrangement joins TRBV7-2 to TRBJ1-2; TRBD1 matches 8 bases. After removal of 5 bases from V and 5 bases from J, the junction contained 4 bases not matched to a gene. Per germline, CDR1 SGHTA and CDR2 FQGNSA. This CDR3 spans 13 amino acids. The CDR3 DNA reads TGTGCCAGCAGCAGACGACAGGGGTATGGCTACACCTTC. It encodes CASSRRQGYGYTF.

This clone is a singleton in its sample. The CDR3 region has the DNA TGTGCCAGCAGCTTAGGACAGGGTCCTAATGAAAAACTGTTTTTT. Protein sequence: CASSLGQGPNEKLFF. The gene calls are TRBV7-9 and TRBJ1-4; 7 nucleotides agree with TRBD1. The CDR3 is made up of 15 amino acids. Germline V gene data show CDR1 as SEHNR and CDR2 as FQNEAQ (reference sequence). J was trimmed by 3 bases and V by 1 base; bases with no gene match: 2.

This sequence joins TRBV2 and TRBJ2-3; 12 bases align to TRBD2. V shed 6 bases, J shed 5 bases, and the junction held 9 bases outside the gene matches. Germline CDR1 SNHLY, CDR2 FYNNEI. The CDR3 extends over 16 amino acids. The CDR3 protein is CASSLRGLAGRDTQYF. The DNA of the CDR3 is TGTGCCAGCAGCTTACGAGGACTAGCGGGGAGAGATACGCAGTATTTT.

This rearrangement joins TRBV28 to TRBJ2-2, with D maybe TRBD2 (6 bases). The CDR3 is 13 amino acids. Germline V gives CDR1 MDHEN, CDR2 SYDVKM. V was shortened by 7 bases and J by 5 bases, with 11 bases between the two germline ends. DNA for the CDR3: TGTGCCAGCACGCCAGGGAGGACCGGGGAGCTGTTTTTT. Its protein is CASTPGRTGELFF. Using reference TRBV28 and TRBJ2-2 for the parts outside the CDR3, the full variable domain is DVKVTQSSRYLVKRTGEKVFLECVQDMDHENMFWYRQDPGLGLRLIYFSYDVKMKEKGDIPEGYSVSREKKERFSLILESASTNQTSMYLCASTPGRTGELFFGEGSRLTVL.

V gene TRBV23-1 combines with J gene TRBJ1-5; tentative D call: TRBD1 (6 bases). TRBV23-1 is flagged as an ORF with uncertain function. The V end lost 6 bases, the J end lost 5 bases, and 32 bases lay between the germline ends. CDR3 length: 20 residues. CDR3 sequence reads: CASSEGETLVGRRQDQPQHF. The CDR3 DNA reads TGCGCCAGCAGCGAGGGGGAAACCCTGGTCGGGAGGCGACAAGATCAGCCCCAGCATTTT.

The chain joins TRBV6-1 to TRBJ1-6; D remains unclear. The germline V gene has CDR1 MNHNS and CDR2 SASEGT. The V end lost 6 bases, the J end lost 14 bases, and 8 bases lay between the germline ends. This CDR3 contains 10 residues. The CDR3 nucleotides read TGTGCCAGCAGAGCCCTGACCCTCCACTTT. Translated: CASRALTLHF.

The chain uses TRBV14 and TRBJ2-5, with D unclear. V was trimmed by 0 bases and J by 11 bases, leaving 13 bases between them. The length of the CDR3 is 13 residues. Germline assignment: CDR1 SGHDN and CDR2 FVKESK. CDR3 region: CASSQDTRGAQYF. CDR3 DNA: TGTGCCAGCAGCCAAGATACTCGAGGAGCACAGTACTTC.

For the CDR3, the DNA is TGTGCCAGCAGCGCGATTCGGGGAACCAGCAATCAGCCCCAGCATTTT. The encoded protein is CASSAIRGTSNQPQHF. The V call is TRBV11-2, the J call TRBJ1-5; D remains unclear. This CDR3 region has 16 residues. Trimming stripped 5 bases from V and 1 base from J, with 15 bases between. Germline V CDR1 and CDR2: SGHAT, FQNNGV.

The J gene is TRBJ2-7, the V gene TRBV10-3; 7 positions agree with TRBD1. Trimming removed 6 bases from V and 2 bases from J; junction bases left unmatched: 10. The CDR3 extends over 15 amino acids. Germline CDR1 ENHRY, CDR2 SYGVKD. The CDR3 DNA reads TGTGCCATCAGACACGACAGGGACCAGACCTACGAGCAGTACTTC. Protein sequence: CAIRHDRDQTYEQYF.